Shown below are 16 T cell receptor beta chains from a single sample sequenced in a study of technical replicates of blood from a few donors. Generated by immunoSEQ multiplex PCR, the TCRdb table keeps only in-frame clones and is missing some. The table includes around 80,000 clones, 89% detected once. Input material: T cells isolated from PBMCs. The origin of the receptors is a human donor in good health.

This clone showed up just once. The rearrangement links TRBV7-3 to TRBJ1-1; possibly TRBD1 for D (6 bases). Trimming removed 5 bases at V and 1 base at J, with 8 bases between. Per the germline V gene, CDR1 is SGHTA and CDR2 is FQGTGA. This CDR3 is built from 13 residues. CDR3 nucleotide sequence: TGTGCCAGCAGCCTGACAGGGAACACTGAAGCTTTCTTT. Its protein product is CASSLTGNTEAFF.

The chain carries TRBV28 and TRBJ1-1; D is ambiguous. V dropped 7 bases and J dropped 6 bases, with 18 bases sitting between them. The germline V gene encodes CDR1 MDHEN and CDR2 SYDVKM. The CDR3 has 14 residues. CDR3 amino acids: CASTPEFLRAEAFF. CDR3 nucleotide sequence: TGTGCCAGCACCCCAGAATTCTTGCGGGCTGAAGCTTTCTTT.

The V gene is TRBV5-6, the J gene TRBJ1-1, with D uncertain. Trimming pared 2 bases from V and 0 bases from J, leaving 8 bases between. The CDR3 is 14 residues long. Germline V gene sequence: CDR1 SGHDT, CDR2 YYEEEE. CDR3 in amino acids: CASSLTGLNTEAFF. The CDR3 DNA follows: TGTGCCAGCAGCTTAACCGGGTTGAACACTGAAGCTTTCTTT.

The chain combines TRBV6-5 with TRBJ2-1, with D unresolved. The CDR3 covers 13 residues. Germline CDR1 reads MNHEY; CDR2 reads SVGAGI. Deletions cut 4 bases from V and 6 bases from J, with 10 bases between. The CDR3 bases are TGTGCCAGCAGTTTATCGGAGAGCAATGAGCAGTTCTTC. Translated: CASSLSESNEQFF.

This chain connects TRBV29-1 to TRBJ1-2, with D possibly TRBD1 on 6 matching bases. Germline CDR1 SQVTM, CDR2 ANQGSEA. The CDR3 extends over 13 amino acids. V lost 6 bases to trimming and J lost 5 bases, with 16 bases between them. CDR3 residues: CSVGGGAGYGYTF. The CDR3 bases are TGCAGCGTGGGAGGGGGGGCCGGGTATGGCTACACCTTC. Filled out from reference TRBV29-1 and TRBJ1-2, the complete variable domain reads SAVISQKPSRDICQRGTSLTIQCQVDSQVTMMFWYRQQPGQSLTLIATANQGSEATYESGFVIDKFPISRPNLTFSTLTVSNMSPEDSSIYLCSVGGGAGYGYTFGSGTRLTVV.

The chain recombines TRBV18 with TRBJ2-3; the D gene is possibly TRBD2 (5 bases). Trimming took off 3 bases at V and 1 base at J, with 8 bases between the two ends. From germline, CDR1 is KGHSH and CDR2 LQKENI. The CDR3 spans 14 residues. In DNA, the CDR3 is TGTGCCAGCTCACCTACGCGGGGCACAGATACGCAGTATTTT. The encoded protein is CASSPTRGTDTQYF.

The chain carries TRBV9 and TRBJ2-5, with 12 positions matching TRBD2. Per germline, CDR1 SGDLS and CDR2 YYNGEE. This CDR3 spans 18 amino acids. V shed 0 bases and J 7 bases; nucleotides not matched to a gene: 13. CDR3 DNA: TGTGCCAGCAGCGTAGAGGGGGGACTAGCGGGCCCGTTGGGGACCCAGTACTTC. Residues: CASSVEGGLAGPLGTQYF.

This rearrangement joins TRBV19 to TRBJ1-5; D unresolved. The CDR3 contains 13 residues. The germline CDR1 and CDR2 sequences are LNHDA and SQIVND (reference sequence). Trimming left V 5 bases short and J 0 bases short, with 5 bases between. The CDR3 region is CASSEVSNQPQHF. For the CDR3, the DNA is TGTGCCAGTAGTGAGGTTAGCAATCAGCCCCAGCATTTT.

The chain joins TRBV7-9 to TRBJ2-2; D unresolved. Germline loops: CDR1 SEHNR, CDR2 FQNEAQ (reference sequence). The CDR3 runs to 14 residues. Trimming cost V 5 bases and J 6 bases, with 13 bases left between them. CDR3 in amino acids: CASSPPTVPGELFF. DNA of the CDR3: TGTGCCAGCAGCCCGCCCACGGTGCCCGGGGAGCTGTTTTTT. Complete variable domain (other parts from reference TRBV7-9 and TRBJ2-2): DTGVSQNPRHKITKRGQNVTFRCDPISEHNRLYWYRQTLGQGPEFLTYFQNEAQLEKSRLLSDRFSAERPKGSFSTLEIQRTEQGDSAMYLCASSPPTVPGELFFGEGSRLTVL.

This clone appeared a single time. This sequence joins TRBV10-2 and TRBJ1-2; 8 bases agree with TRBD1. This CDR3 comprises 19 residues. J was trimmed by 4 bases and V by 2 bases; bases with no gene match: 18. Germline V gene lookup returns CDR1 WSHSY and CDR2 SAAADI. The CDR3 protein is CASSEPGLTTGVTPYGYTF. CDR3 nucleotide sequence: TGCGCCAGCAGTGAGCCAGGATTAACGACAGGGGTAACACCCTATGGCTACACCTTC.

About this clone: Other DNA sequences in the sample encode the same CDR3. The V gene is TRBV11-2, the J gene TRBJ2-7; D is possibly TRBD2 (5 bases). V lost 5 bases to trimming and J lost 2 bases, with 7 bases between them. The CDR3 spans 12 residues. Germline CDR1 is SGHAT and CDR2 is FQNNGV. CDR3 protein: CASSPGTYEQYF. In DNA, the CDR3 is TGTGCCAGCAGCCCCGGGACCTACGAGCAGTACTTC.

The CDR3 DNA sequence: TGTGCCAGCTCACCGGACAGATTTGTTATAGATACGCAGTATTTT. Translation gives CASSPDRFVIDTQYF. The chain uses TRBV18 and TRBJ2-3; D is perhaps TRBD1 (6 bases). Germline V gives CDR1 KGHSH, CDR2 LQKENI. This CDR3 comprises 15 residues. The ends were cut back, 3 bases at V and 5 bases at J, with 15 bases in the middle. Variable domain in full (rest from reference TRBV18 and TRBJ2-3): NAGVMQNPRHLVRRRGQEARLRCSPMKGHSHVYWYRQLPEEGLKFMVYLQKENIIDESGMPKERFSAEFPKEGPSILRIQQVVRGDSAAYFCASSPDRFVIDTQYFGPGTRLTVL.

The V and J genes are TRBV27 and TRBJ2-7, with D possibly matching TRBD1 (5 bases). The ends were cut back, 7 bases at V and 2 bases at J, with 9 bases in the middle. In germline, CDR1 is MNHEY, CDR2 SMNVEV (reference sequence). The CDR3 loop spans 12 amino acids. The CDR3 here is CASKGLPYEQYF. CDR3 sequence (DNA): TGTGCCAGCAAGGGGCTCCCCTACGAGCAGTACTTC.

The chain joins TRBV7-3 to TRBJ2-7, with TRBD1 identical over 9 bases. Germline V CDR1 and CDR2: SGHTA, FQGTGA. CDR3 length: 15 residues. V lost 2 bases to trimming and J lost 6 bases; unmatched junction nucleotides: 8. For the CDR3, the DNA is TGTGCCAGCAGCTTACTTGCGGACAGGGGCAGCGAGCAGTACTTC. Amino acid sequence: CASSLLADRGSEQYF.

V usage is TRBV30 and J usage is TRBJ2-3, with 10 nucleotides matching TRBD2. V was clipped by 4 bases and J by 10 bases; unmatched bases: 17. Germline CDR1 reads GTSNPN; CDR2 reads SVGIG (reference sequence). This CDR3 is built from 16 residues. Here the CDR3 reads CAWTLTLAGAGASQYF. The CDR3, as DNA: TGTGCCTGGACTTTGACGCTAGCGGGAGCCGGAGCTTCGCAGTATTTT.

The genes are TRBV25-1 and TRBJ1-2; possibly TRBD1 for D (5 bases). Per the germline V gene, CDR1 is MGHDK and CDR2 is SYGVNS. V lost 6 bases and J lost 3, with 14 bases in between. The CDR3 loop spans 14 amino acids. CDR3 nucleotide sequence: TGTGCCAGCAGCGTACAGGACGGATACTATGGCTACACCTTC. Translated: CASSVQDGYYGYTF.